The T cell receptor (beta chain) under discussion was sequenced for a study of identical twins (dated by TCRdb to 2015 to 2016). Background on the whole study: The study deep-sequenced TCR alpha and beta repertoires from monozygotic twins, unrelated adults of various ages and cord blood to test whether fetal clonotypes persist. To rule out contamination, replicate twin experiments were performed at different times with different library preparation protocols. Beyond this particular receptor, the publication reports: Compared with coincidental sharing between unrelated individuals, out-of-frame TCR alpha sequences shared between twins had an excess of sequences with low generation probability. Zero-insertion analyses could be partly confounded by invariant T cells such as MAIT and iNKT, although diverse VJ usage argued against such confounding for most clonotypes. In beta out-of-frame sequences, excess twin sharing was weaker, because having fewer shared sequences lowered the signal-to-noise ratio. In monozygotic twins, out-of-frame TCR alpha sharing was systematically underestimated by recombination models, although the models agreed with sharing between unrelated individuals. Because the same donors could not be followed over many years, conclusions were based on cross-sectional statistical analysis. Fewer insertions were carried by abundant cord blood beta clonotypes, a similar but weaker trend appeared in young adult naive repertoires, and no such trend appeared in memory repertoires.

From the germline V gene, CDR1 is SGHRS and CDR2 is YFSETQ. Reading from cysteine to phenylalanine, the CDR3 counts 13 amino acids. Only the CDR3 portion is preserved as DNA: 39 bases, with reading frame beginning at the first base. At the junction V is shortened by 3 bases and J by 4 bases, with 11 bases in between. Every donor in the study was a healthy Caucasian. The twin cohort consisted of three pairs of female monozygotic twins, all aged about 18 to 29 years. Positive isolation kits from Invitrogen were used to isolate CD4+ and CD8+ T cell populations. In the case of this clonotype: Which antigen it targets is not known. Qualities for individual bases were not recorded, and no much larger clone is one base off.

The library was made by 5' RACE. The data were produced on an Illumina HiSeq 2000. A universal primer binding site was introduced by template switching, and a unique molecular identifier was present in the final cDNA, enabling accurate counting of TCR cDNA molecules. Specific primers in the conserved constant-segment region were used to synthesize first-strand cDNA for the TCR alpha and beta chains. To control for contamination, every cDNA library was double barcoded, receiving both a SMART-Mk sample barcode and Illumina barcodes. TruSeq adapter sequences along with Illumina sample barcodes were introduced in two successive PCR steps. The TCR alpha and beta cDNA libraries were sequenced on the Illumina HiSeq platform using custom primers. The authors' pipeline ran thus. MiGEC processed the raw reads to extract unique molecular identifiers, while MiXCR was used to determine the CDR3 positions. Recombination models were inferred per individual with the repgenHMM and IGoR tools using an EM algorithm. Shared clonotypes were analyzed with the tcR package in R, and sharing was normalized by the product of cloneset sizes. Out-of-frame nonproductive sequences were analyzed to study raw recombination free of thymic and clonal selection effects. In-frame beta chains were kept once TCRdb had trimmed the public reads at Q25 with fastp and called clones with MiXCR. Each record represents a unique CDR3 protein, reported with the most common genes and DNA among its rows. TCRdb's processing, not the authors', yielded these V and J calls. This sample has 500,000 or so distinct CDR3 sequences in its table, and 20% to 25% of those were observed once. Around 0.9% of the sample rests with the top ten.

In addition, the sample was reused for a study of T cells expressing NK-cell markers. Taken from the second paper: TCR beta-chain repertoires were profiled in sorted CD3+CD56+NKG2C+, CD3+CD56+NKG2C- and CD3+CD56-NKG2C+ T-cell subsets from several donors. Among the eight sequenced donors, seven were HCMV-seropositive and one was HCMV-seronegative. In several experiments an anti-gammadeltaTCR antibody was added to restrict sorting to alphabetaTCR-expressing T cells. In five to seven donors, the dominant CD3+CD56+NKG2C+ clonotypes were found to rank among the top 10 CD8+ clonotypes and to make up about 1.0-7.5% of CD8+ T cells. Those dominant clonotypes were again the most abundant among CD3+CD56-NKG2C+ cells in a handful of donors, at about 25-65%. Whether the expanded NKG2C-expressing T cell clones were specific for HCMV antigens remained unclear. All eight donors whose samples were sequenced were randomly selected healthy volunteers, three of them men and five women. HCMV-specific IgG was detected in serum with a commercial ELISA kit to determine HCMV serostatus. MIGEC was used to demultiplex reads and group the reads by UMI, and MiTCR was used to assemble and quantify clonotypes. To exclude erroneous sequences, any TCR cDNA sequence not supported by at least two reads was discarded. The tcR package was used for downstream repertoire analysis, with clonotypes matched between fractions based on CDR3 nucleotide sequence plus V segment. VDJmatch was used to annotate antigen specificity against VDJdb, with one amino acid substitution allowed in CDR3.

The sequence derives from a woman aged 18-30 years in good health. The receptor chain draws on TRBV5-1 and TRBJ2-7; the D gene cannot be resolved reliably. The sequencing sample was made of CD4+ T cells sorted from blood. The CDR3 loop reads CASSSAPGYEQYF. The DNA reads TGCGCCAGCAGCTCTGCCCCAGGATACGAGCAGTACTTC.